Shown below are 3 T cell receptor beta chains from a single sample sequenced in a study of lymphopenia after photon versus proton radiotherapy. Assay: immunoSEQ multiplex PCR; the TCRdb copy retains only in-frame clones and omits some. The data show around 59,000 clones, with 84% seen just once and approximately 2% held by the top ten. The specimen comprised peripheral blood, sampled from a patient treated with proton-based radiotherapy. The receptors come from a man between 60 and 75 years old with pancreatic cancer.

There are a few counts of this clone. This chain links TRBV9 with TRBJ1-2, with D perhaps TRBD1 (6 bases). This CDR3 has 15 residues. V lost 0 bases and J lost 2, with 11 bases in between. Germline CDR1 reads SGDLS; CDR2 reads YYNGEE. CDR3 amino acids: CASSVGSRGNYGYTF. The CDR3 coding sequence is TGTGCCAGCAGCGTAGGTAGTAGGGGGAACTATGGCTACACCTTC.

The rearrangement links TRBV6-5 to TRBJ1-1, with D possibly being TRBD1 (5 bases). There are 12 residues in the CDR3. The germline V gene has CDR1 MNHEY and CDR2 SVGAGI. V was cut by 9 bases and J by 5 bases, with 13 bases left in between. CDR3 sequence reads: CASQGRWTEAFF. The DNA for the CDR3 is TGTGCCAGTCAGGGCCGATGGACTGAAGCTTTCTTT.

The chain employs TRBV27 and TRBJ2-3; D is perhaps TRBD2 (7 bases). The germline V gene encodes CDR1 MNHEY and CDR2 SMNVEV (reference sequence). V lost 5 bases to trimming and J lost 6 bases, with 15 bases between them. The CDR3 is made up of 14 amino acids. The DNA for the CDR3 is TGTGCCAGCAGTCCCCGGGGGGCGCACGATACGCAGTATTTT. Protein sequence: CASSPRGAHDTQYF.